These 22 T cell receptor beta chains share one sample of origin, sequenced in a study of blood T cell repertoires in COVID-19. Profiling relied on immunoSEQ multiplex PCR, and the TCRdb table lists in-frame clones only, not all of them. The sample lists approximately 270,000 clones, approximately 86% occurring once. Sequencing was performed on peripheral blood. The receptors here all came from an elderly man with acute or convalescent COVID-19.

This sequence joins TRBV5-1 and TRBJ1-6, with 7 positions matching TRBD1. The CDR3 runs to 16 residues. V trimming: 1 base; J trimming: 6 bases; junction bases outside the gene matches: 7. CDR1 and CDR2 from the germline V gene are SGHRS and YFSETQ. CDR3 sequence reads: CASSLHRGPSNSPLHF. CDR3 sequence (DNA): TGCGCCAGCAGCTTGCACAGGGGTCCGAGTAATTCACCCCTCCACTTT.

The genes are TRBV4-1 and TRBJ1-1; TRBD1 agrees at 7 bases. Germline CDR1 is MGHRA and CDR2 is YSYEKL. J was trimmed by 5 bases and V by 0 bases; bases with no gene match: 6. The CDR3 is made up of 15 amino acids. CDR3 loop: CASSQEHRGTTEAFF. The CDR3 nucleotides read TGCGCCAGCAGCCAAGAACACAGGGGAACAACTGAAGCTTTCTTT.

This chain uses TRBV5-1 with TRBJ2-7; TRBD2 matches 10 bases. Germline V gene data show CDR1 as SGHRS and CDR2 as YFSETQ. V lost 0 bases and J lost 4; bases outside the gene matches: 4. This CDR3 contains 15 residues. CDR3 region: CASSLGLAGVYEQYF. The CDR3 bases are TGCGCCAGCAGCTTGGGCCTAGCGGGAGTTTACGAGCAGTACTTC.

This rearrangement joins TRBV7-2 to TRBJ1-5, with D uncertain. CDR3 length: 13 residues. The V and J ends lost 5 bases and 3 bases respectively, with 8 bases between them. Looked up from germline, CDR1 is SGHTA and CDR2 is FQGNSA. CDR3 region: CASSPRHNQPQHF. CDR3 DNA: TGTGCCAGCAGCCCCAGACACAATCAGCCCCAGCATTTT.

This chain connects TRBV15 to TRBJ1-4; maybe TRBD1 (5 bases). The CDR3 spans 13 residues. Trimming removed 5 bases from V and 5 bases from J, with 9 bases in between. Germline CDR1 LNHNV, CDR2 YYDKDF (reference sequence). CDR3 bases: TGTGCCACCAGCTCGACAGAGAATGAAAAACTGTTTTTT. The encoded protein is CATSSTENEKLFF.

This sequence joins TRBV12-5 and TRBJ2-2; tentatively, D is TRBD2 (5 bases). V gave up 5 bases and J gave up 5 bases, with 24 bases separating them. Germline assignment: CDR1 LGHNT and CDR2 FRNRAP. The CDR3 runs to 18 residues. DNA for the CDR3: TGTGCTAGTGGTCTTCCTCCCGGATTGGGAGTGTGGACCGGGGAGCTGTTTTTT. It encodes CASGLPPGLGVWTGELFF.

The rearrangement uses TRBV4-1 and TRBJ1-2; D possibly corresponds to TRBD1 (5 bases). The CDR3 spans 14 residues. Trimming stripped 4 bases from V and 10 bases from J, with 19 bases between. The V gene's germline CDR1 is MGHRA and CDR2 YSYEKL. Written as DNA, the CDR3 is TGCGCCAGCAGCCTAATTGGGGCAGAAGGAATCTACACCTTC. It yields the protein CASSLIGAEGIYTF.

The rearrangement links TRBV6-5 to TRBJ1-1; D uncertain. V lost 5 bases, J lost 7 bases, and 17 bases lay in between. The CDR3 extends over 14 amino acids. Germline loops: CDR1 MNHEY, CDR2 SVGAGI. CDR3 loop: CASSPEPELVEAFF. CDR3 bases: TGTGCCAGCAGTCCGGAGCCGGAATTGGTTGAAGCTTTCTTT.

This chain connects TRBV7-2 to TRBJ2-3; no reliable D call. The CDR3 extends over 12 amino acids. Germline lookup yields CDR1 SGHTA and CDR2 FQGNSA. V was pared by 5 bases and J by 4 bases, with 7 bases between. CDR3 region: CASSLPADTQYF. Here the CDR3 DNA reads TGTGCCAGCAGCCTCCCGGCAGATACGCAGTATTTT.

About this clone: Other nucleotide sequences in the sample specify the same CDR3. The DNA for the CDR3 is TGTGCCAGCAGTTATCTGGGACAGGGGGCCTACGAGCAGTACTTC. Its translation: CASSYLGQGAYEQYF. The V and J genes are TRBV6-2 or TRBV6-3 and TRBJ2-7; 11 bases align to TRBD1. CDR3 length: 15 amino acids. Per the germline V gene, CDR1 is MNHEY and CDR2 is SVGEGT. Trimming removed 3 bases from V and 2 bases from J; junction bases left unmatched: 3.

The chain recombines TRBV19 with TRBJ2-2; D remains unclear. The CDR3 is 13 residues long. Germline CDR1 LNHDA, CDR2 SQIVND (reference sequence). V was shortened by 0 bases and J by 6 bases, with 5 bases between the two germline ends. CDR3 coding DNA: TGTGCCAGTAGTATAGACTACTCCGGGGAGCTGTTTTTT. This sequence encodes CASSIDYSGELFF.

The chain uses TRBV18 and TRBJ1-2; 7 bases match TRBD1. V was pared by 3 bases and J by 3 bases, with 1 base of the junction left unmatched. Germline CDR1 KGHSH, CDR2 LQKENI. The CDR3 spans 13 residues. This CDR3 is CASSPGQDYGYTF. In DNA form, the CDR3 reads TGTGCCAGCTCACCCGGACAGGACTATGGCTACACCTTC.

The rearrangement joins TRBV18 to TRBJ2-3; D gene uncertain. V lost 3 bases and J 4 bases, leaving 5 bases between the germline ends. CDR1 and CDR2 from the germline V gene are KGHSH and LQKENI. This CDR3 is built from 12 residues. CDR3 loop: CASSPGADTQYF. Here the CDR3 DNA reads TGTGCCAGCTCACCGGGCGCAGATACGCAGTATTTT.

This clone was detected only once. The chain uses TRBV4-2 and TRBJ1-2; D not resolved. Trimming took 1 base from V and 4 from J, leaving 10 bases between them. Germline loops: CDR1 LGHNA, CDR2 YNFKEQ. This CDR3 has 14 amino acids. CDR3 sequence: CASSQAAQIYGYTF. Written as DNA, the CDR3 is TGTGCCAGCAGCCAAGCGGCACAGATCTATGGCTACACCTTC.

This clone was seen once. CDR3 sequence (DNA): TGCGCCAGCAGCTTGGTTTTCGGTACAGATACGCAGTATTTT. Its translation is CASSLVFGTDTQYF. The chain is built from TRBV5-1 and TRBJ2-3; no clear D gene. The V end lost 0 bases, the J end lost 3 bases, and 8 bases lay between the germline ends. The CDR3 loop spans 14 amino acids. Germline assignment: CDR1 SGHRS and CDR2 YFSETQ.

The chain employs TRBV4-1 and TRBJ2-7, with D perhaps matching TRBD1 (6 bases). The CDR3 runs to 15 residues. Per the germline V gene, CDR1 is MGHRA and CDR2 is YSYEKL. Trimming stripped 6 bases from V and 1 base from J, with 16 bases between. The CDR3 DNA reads TGCGCCAGCAGACTAATTGGGGGCAAGTCCTACGAGCAGTACTTC. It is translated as CASRLIGGKSYEQYF.

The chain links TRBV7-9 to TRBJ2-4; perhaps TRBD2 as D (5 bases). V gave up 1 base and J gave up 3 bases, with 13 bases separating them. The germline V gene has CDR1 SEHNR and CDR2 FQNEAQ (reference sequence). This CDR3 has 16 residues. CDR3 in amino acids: CASSLGIGGGKNIQYF. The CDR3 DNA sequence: TGTGCCAGCAGCTTAGGTATAGGTGGAGGCAAAAACATTCAGTACTTC.

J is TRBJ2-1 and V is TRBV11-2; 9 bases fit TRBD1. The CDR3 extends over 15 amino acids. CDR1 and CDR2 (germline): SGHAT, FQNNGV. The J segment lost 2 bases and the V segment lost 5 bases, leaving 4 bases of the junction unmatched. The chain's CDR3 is CASSLRDRAYNEQFF. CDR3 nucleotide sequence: TGTGCCAGCAGCCTCCGGGACAGGGCCTACAATGAGCAGTTCTTC. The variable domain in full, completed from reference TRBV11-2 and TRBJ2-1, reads EAGVAQSPRYKIIEKRQSVAFWCNPISGHATLYWYQQILGQGPKLLIQFQNNGVVDDSQLPKDRFSAERLKGVDSTLKIQPAKLEDSAVYLCASSLRDRAYNEQFFGPGTRLTVL.

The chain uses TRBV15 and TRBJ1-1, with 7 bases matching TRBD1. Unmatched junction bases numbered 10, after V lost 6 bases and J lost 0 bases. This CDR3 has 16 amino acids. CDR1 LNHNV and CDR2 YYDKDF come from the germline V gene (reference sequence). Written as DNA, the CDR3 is TGTGCCACCAGACAGGGGATGGGTGTCTTGAACACTGAAGCTTTCTTT. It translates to CATRQGMGVLNTEAFF.

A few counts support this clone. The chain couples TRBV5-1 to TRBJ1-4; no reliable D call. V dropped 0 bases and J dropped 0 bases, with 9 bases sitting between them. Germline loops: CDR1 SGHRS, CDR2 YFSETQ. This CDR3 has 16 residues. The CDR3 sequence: CASSLDGWSTNEKLFF. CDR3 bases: TGCGCCAGCAGCTTGGACGGGTGGTCAACTAATGAAAAACTGTTTTTT.

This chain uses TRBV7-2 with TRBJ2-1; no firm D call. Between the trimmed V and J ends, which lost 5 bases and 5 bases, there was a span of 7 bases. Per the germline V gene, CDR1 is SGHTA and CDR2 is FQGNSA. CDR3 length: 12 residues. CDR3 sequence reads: CASSPRDNEQFF. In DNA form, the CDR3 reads TGTGCCAGCAGCCCCCGGGACAATGAGCAGTTCTTC.

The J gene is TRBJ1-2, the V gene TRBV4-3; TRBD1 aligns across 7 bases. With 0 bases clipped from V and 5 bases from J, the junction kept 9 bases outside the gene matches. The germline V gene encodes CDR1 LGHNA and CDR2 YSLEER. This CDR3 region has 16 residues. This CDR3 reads CASSQDELQGIYGYTF. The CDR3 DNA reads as TGCGCCAGCAGCCAAGATGAATTACAGGGGATTTATGGCTACACCTTC.